What follows are 14 T cell receptor beta chains derived from one specimen sequenced in a study of T cell changes during pregnancy in multiple sclerosis. Generated by immunoSEQ multiplex PCR, the TCRdb table keeps only in-frame clones and is missing some. The sample yields around 70,000 clones, about 90% seen once. This sample comprised peripheral blood, obtained after pregnancy. The receptors were sampled from a female donor with multiple sclerosis, enrolled in a pregnancy study.

This sequence joins TRBV9 and TRBJ2-5, with 11 nucleotides matching TRBD2. Germline V gene data show CDR1 as SGDLS and CDR2 as YYNGEE. This CDR3 spans 16 amino acids. The ends lost 2 bases at V and 5 bases at J; junction bases unmatched: 8. The CDR3 DNA reads as TGTGCCAGCAGCGTTTCTAGCGGGAGGTCAGGGGAGACCCAGTACTTC. Its translation: CASSVSSGRSGETQYF.

The chain combines TRBV9 with TRBJ2-3; 8 nucleotides line up with TRBD2. The germline V gene has CDR1 SGDLS and CDR2 YYNGEE. The CDR3 extends over 15 amino acids. Germline trimming cut 4 bases from V and 3 bases from J; bases unmatched to any gene: 7. The CDR3 sequence: CASSQLAGLTDTQYF. As DNA, the CDR3 is TGTGCCAGCAGCCAATTAGCGGGATTAACAGATACGCAGTATTTT.

This clone showed up just once. This rearrangement joins TRBV14 to TRBJ2-3; tentative D call: TRBD2 (5 bases). This CDR3 region has 16 residues. Trimming shortened V by 1 base and J by 0 bases, and 11 bases separated the two germline ends. CDR1 is SGHDN and CDR2 is FVKESK in the germline V gene. The CDR3 protein is CASSQGGRGSTDTQYF. CDR3 DNA sequence: TGTGCCAGCAGCCAAGGCGGGCGCGGAAGCACAGATACGCAGTATTTT.

This clone was found once. This chain links TRBV7-8 with TRBJ2-7, with 15 positions matching TRBD2. Germline CDR1 reads SGHVS; CDR2 reads FQNEAQ. The CDR3 runs 19 residues. V dropped 5 bases and J dropped 0; count of bases not matched to a gene: 11. The DNA of the CDR3 is TGTGCCAGCAGCAACAGGACTAGCGGGAGGGCCCCGAGCTCCTACGAGCAGTACTTC. As protein: CASSNRTSGRAPSSYEQYF.

This chain connects TRBV28 to TRBJ2-7; TRBD2 might be the D (6 bases). The CDR3 spans 15 residues. Germline loops: CDR1 MDHEN, CDR2 SYDVKM. Between the trimmed V and J ends, which lost 5 bases and 2 bases, there was a span of 16 bases. The CDR3 DNA follows: TGTGCCAGCAGTCCGCGGGGAGTCCATACCTACGAGCAGTACTTC. This encodes CASSPRGVHTYEQYF.

The rearrangement joins TRBV4-3 to TRBJ2-6; D gene uncertain. The CDR3 loop spans 16 amino acids. Germline CDR1 is LGHNA and CDR2 is YSLEER. Trimming stripped 1 base from V and 0 bases from J, with 7 bases between. The CDR3 is CASSQGGLSGANVLTF. The CDR3 nucleotides are TGCGCCAGCAGCCAAGGCGGTCTCTCTGGGGCCAACGTCCTGACTTTC.

This chain connects TRBV29-1 to TRBJ2-7, with D possibly matching TRBD2 (6 bases). Trimming removed 7 bases at V and 7 bases at J, with 23 bases between. The CDR3 contains 14 residues. The germline V gene has CDR1 SQVTM and CDR2 ANQGSEA. In DNA form, the CDR3 reads TGCAGCGCAGCCGGACCGGGAGATTACGAGGAGCAGTACTTC. Amino acid sequence: CSAAGPGDYEEQYF.

The CDR3 DNA sequence: TGTGCCATCAGTGAGTCGACTAGCGGGACCGGGGAGCTGTTTTTT. It specifies CAISESTSGTGELFF. V gene TRBV10-3 combines with J gene TRBJ2-2, with TRBD2 identical over 10 bases. With 0 bases clipped from V and 5 bases from J, the junction kept 0 bases outside the gene matches. The CDR3 totals 15 residues. Germline CDR1 reads ENHRY; CDR2 reads SYGVKD.

This clone came up a few times. The chain carries TRBV5-1 and TRBJ2-1; D perhaps matches TRBD1 (6 bases). The germline gives CDR1 SGHRS, CDR2 YFSETQ. The CDR3 consists of 13 residues. The ends were cut back, 3 bases at V and 8 bases at J, with 12 bases in the middle. CDR3 residues: CASSSRGLDEQFF. The DNA for the CDR3 is TGCGCCAGCAGCTCTAGGGGGTTGGATGAGCAGTTCTTC.

The rearrangement joins TRBV6-5 to TRBJ1-2, with 8 bases matching TRBD1. Germline values: CDR1 MNHEY, CDR2 SVGAGI. This CDR3 comprises 13 residues. Trimming cost V 10 bases and J 3 bases; bases outside gene matches: 7. CDR3 region: CATGQGSDYGYTF. CDR3 DNA sequence: TGTGCCACAGGACAGGGCTCGGACTATGGCTACACCTTC.

The J gene is TRBJ1-5, the V gene TRBV6-5; tentative D call: TRBD1 (5 bases). CDR1 and CDR2 (germline): MNHEY, SVGAGI. This CDR3 region has 14 residues. Trimming shortened V by 6 bases and J by 5 bases, and 14 bases separated the two germline ends. CDR3 nucleotide sequence: TGTGCCAGCAGCCCCGGGACTAAATATCAGCCCCAGCATTTT. As protein: CASSPGTKYQPQHF.

V is TRBV7-9 and J is TRBJ1-4, with 7 nucleotides matching TRBD1. There are 15 residues in the CDR3. The ends lost 5 bases at V and 5 bases at J; junction bases unmatched: 8. Per germline, CDR1 SEHNR and CDR2 FQNEAQ (reference sequence). As DNA, the CDR3 is TGTGCCAGCAGCACCGGACAGGACCAAAATGAAAAACTGTTTTTT. This codes for CASSTGQDQNEKLFF.

The CDR3 sequence: CASSQEFGTSLSSDTQYF. The DNA for the CDR3 is TGCGCCAGCAGCCAAGAATTCGGGACTAGCCTCAGTTCAGATACGCAGTATTTT. The rearrangement links TRBV4-3 to TRBJ2-3, with TRBD2 matching 9 bases. The CDR3 is made up of 18 amino acids. Germline V gives CDR1 LGHNA, CDR2 YSLEER. Losses at the gene ends were 0 bases for V and 4 bases for J; bases not matched to a gene: 11.

The rearrangement uses TRBV25-1 and TRBJ2-7, with 7 bases that match TRBD1. The germline V gene has CDR1 MGHDK and CDR2 SYGVNS. With V trimmed by 6 bases and J by 3 bases, 8 bases remained unmatched. CDR3 length: 14 residues. The CDR3 DNA reads as TGTGCCAGCAGCCCCGCCGGGACAGTCTACGAGCAGTACTTC. Translated: CASSPAGTVYEQYF.